These 16 T cell receptor beta chains share one sample of origin, sequenced in a study of CXCR4 blockade with PD-1 therapy in pancreatic cancer. Only in-frame clones appear in the TCRdb table, and some are missing; sequencing was by immunoSEQ multiplex PCR. This table holds about 17,000 clones, around 70% found once. Sequencing was performed on tumor tissue. These receptors all stem from a human donor with pancreatic ductal adenocarcinoma.

The chain links TRBV19 to TRBJ2-6; D gene ambiguous. Trimming pared 10 bases from V and 8 bases from J, leaving 15 bases between. CDR3 length: 13 residues. Germline V gene lookup returns CDR1 LNHDA and CDR2 SQIVND (reference sequence). The CDR3 sequence is CATNPLGTNVLTF. CDR3 bases: TGTGCCACTAATCCCCTGGGGACCAACGTCCTGACTTTC.

This chain links TRBV28 with TRBJ1-4, with 7 bases lining up with TRBD1. The CDR3 runs to 12 residues. Germline CDR1 and CDR2: MDHEN and SYDVKM. The V segment lost 8 bases and the J segment 7 bases; nucleotides outside the gene matches: 4. The CDR3 is CASVTGVEKLFF. The CDR3 coding sequence is TGTGCCAGCGTTACAGGGGTTGAAAAACTGTTTTTT.

The chain links TRBV28 to TRBJ1-2; TRBD1 aligns across 7 bases. This CDR3 contains 14 residues. J was trimmed by 6 bases and V by 6 bases; bases with no gene match: 10. CDR1 is MDHEN and CDR2 is SYDVKM in the germline V gene. CDR3 in DNA: TGTGCCAGCAGGAGGGGGCTGGATAGGCATGGCTACACCTTC. This codes for CASRRGLDRHGYTF.

The gene calls are TRBV15 and TRBJ2-5; possibly TRBD2 for D (5 bases). Germline lookup yields CDR1 LNHNV and CDR2 YYDKDF (reference sequence). The CDR3 runs to 14 residues. Between the trimmed V and J ends, which lost 0 bases and 5 bases, there was a span of 10 bases. The CDR3 loop reads CATSRDRLAETQYF. The CDR3 DNA is TGTGCCACCAGCAGAGATCGCCTAGCTGAGACCCAGTACTTC. Supplemented by reference TRBV15 and TRBJ2-5, the full variable domain reads DAMVIQNPRYQVTQFGKPVTLSCSQTLNHNVMYWYQQKSSQAPKLLFHYYDKDFNNEADTPDNFQSRRPNTSFCFLDIRSPGLGDTAMYLCATSRDRLAETQYFGPGTRLLVL.

The chain uses TRBV6-8 and TRBJ1-4; D might be TRBD1 (5 bases). V gave up 6 bases and J gave up 8 bases, with 16 bases separating them. The germline gives CDR1 MNHGY, CDR2 SAAAGT. The CDR3 is made up of 14 amino acids. The DNA for the CDR3 is TGTGCCAGCAGCCTGGAGAAGGGGCTGGAAAAACTGTTTTTT. Residues: CASSLEKGLEKLFF.

The CDR3 DNA is TGTGCCAGCTCCCCTTCTGGGGCCAACGTCCTGACTTTC. Its translation: CASSPSGANVLTF. The chain employs TRBV18 and TRBJ2-6; no reliable D call. CDR3 length: 13 residues. V lost 6 bases and J lost 1, with 4 bases in between. Germline-derived CDR1 and CDR2 are KGHSH and LQKENI. The whole variable domain, remainder taken from reference TRBV18 and TRBJ2-6, is NAGVMQNPRHLVRRRGQEARLRCSPMKGHSHVYWYRQLPEEGLKFMVYLQKENIIDESGMPKERFSAEFPKEGPSILRIQQVVRGDSAAYFCASSPSGANVLTFGAGSRLTVL.

This CDR3 reads CASQHRGLASYEQYF. CDR3 bases: TGTGCCAGCCAACACCGGGGCCTGGCCTCCTACGAGCAGTACTTC. The chain couples TRBV28 to TRBJ2-7; D possibly matches TRBD1 or TRBD2 (5 bases each). V gave up 8 bases and J gave up 0 bases, with 17 bases separating them. This CDR3 has 15 amino acids. The V gene's germline CDR1 is MDHEN and CDR2 SYDVKM.

The genes are TRBV15 and TRBJ1-4; 7 bases line up with TRBD1. Germline CDR1 reads LNHNV; CDR2 reads YYDKDF (reference sequence). After removal of 5 bases from V and 7 bases from J, the junction contained 13 bases not matched to a gene. The CDR3 is 16 amino acids. CDR3 residues: CATSGSTGVISEKLFF. CDR3 sequence (DNA): TGTGCCACCAGCGGAAGTACAGGGGTAATTAGTGAAAAACTGTTTTTT.

This chain connects TRBV9 to TRBJ1-2; 7 nucleotides match TRBD1. The germline gives CDR1 SGDLS, CDR2 YYNGEE. The CDR3 loop spans 15 amino acids. V shed 0 bases and J 7 bases; nucleotides not matched to a gene: 9. The CDR3 sequence: CASSVAAQGMSGYTF. The CDR3 nucleotides are TGTGCCAGCAGCGTAGCGGCACAGGGGATGAGTGGCTACACCTTC.

The rearrangement joins TRBV23-1 to TRBJ1-2; D gene uncertain. TRBV23-1 is an open reading frame, and its role is uncertain. This CDR3 is 14 amino acids long. Trimming stripped 6 bases from V and 8 bases from J, with 19 bases between. Here the CDR3 reads CASSQDQAGRGYTF. CDR3 DNA: TGCGCCAGCAGCCAAGATCAAGCAGGTCGGGGCTACACCTTC.

The chain has TRBV28 and TRBJ1-1; D is undetermined. The V end lost 8 bases, the J end lost 1 base, and 8 bases lay between the germline ends. The CDR3 is 12 residues long. From germline, CDR1 is MDHEN and CDR2 SYDVKM. The CDR3 sequence is CASWVGNTEAFF. The DNA for the CDR3 is TGTGCCAGCTGGGTAGGGAACACTGAAGCTTTCTTT. Looking up the rest from reference TRBV28 and TRBJ1-1 gives the full variable domain: DVKVTQSSRYLVKRTGEKVFLECVQDMDHENMFWYRQDPGLGLRLIYFSYDVKMKEKGDIPEGYSVSREKKERFSLILESASTNQTSMYLCASWVGNTEAFFGQGTRLTVV.

This clone was found once. This CDR3 reads CASSQVMLGRGYSGANVLTF. CDR3 sequence (DNA): TGTGCCAGCAGCCAAGTGATGTTAGGCAGGGGCTACTCTGGGGCCAACGTCCTGACTTTC. The chain is built from TRBV14 and TRBJ2-6; TRBD1 is a possible D gene (6 bases). This CDR3 spans 20 amino acids. Germline V gene lookup returns CDR1 SGHDN and CDR2 FVKESK. Trimming removed 1 base from V and 0 bases from J, with 19 bases in between.

The chain joins TRBV19 to TRBJ1-5; perhaps TRBD1 as D (5 bases). The CDR3 is made up of 14 amino acids. Germline values: CDR1 LNHDA, CDR2 SQIVND (reference sequence). Trimming took 3 bases from V and 7 from J, leaving 13 bases between them. DNA of the CDR3: TGTGCCAGTAGTATTCGCCAGGGACGGCAGCCCCAGCATTTT. This gives the protein CASSIRQGRQPQHF.

The J gene is TRBJ2-1, the V gene TRBV18; the match to TRBD1 covers 7 bases. V gave up 4 bases and J gave up 1 base; unmatched junction bases: 1. This CDR3 is 14 amino acids long. Germline V gene sequence: CDR1 KGHSH, CDR2 LQKENI. This chain's CDR3 is CASSLRGSYNEQFF. CDR3 coding DNA: TGTGCCAGCTCACTCAGGGGGTCCTACAATGAGCAGTTCTTC.

V is TRBV14 and J is TRBJ2-3; D is unresolved. Trimming took 0 bases from V and 6 from J, leaving 7 bases between them. Germline V gene data show CDR1 as SGHDN and CDR2 as FVKESK. CDR3 length: 13 amino acids. This CDR3 is CASSQEWIDTQYF. CDR3 nucleotides: TGTGCCAGCAGCCAAGAATGGATCGATACGCAGTATTTT. Full variable domain (missing parts from reference TRBV14 and TRBJ2-3): EAGVTQFPSHSVIEKGQTVTLRCDPISGHDNLYWYRRVMGKEIKFLLHFVKESKQDESGMPNNRFLAERTGGTYSTLKVQPAELEDSGVYFCASSQEWIDTQYFGPGTRLTVL.

The chain combines TRBV19 with TRBJ2-3; TRBD1 or TRBD2 may be the D gene (7 bases each). This CDR3 comprises 14 residues. The V and J ends lost 3 bases and 6 bases respectively, with 13 bases between them. CDR1 is LNHDA, CDR2 SQIVND, per germline (reference sequence). The CDR3 DNA is TGTGCCAGTAGTATCGACAGGGAGGGGGATACGCAGTATTTT. This translates into CASSIDREGDTQYF.